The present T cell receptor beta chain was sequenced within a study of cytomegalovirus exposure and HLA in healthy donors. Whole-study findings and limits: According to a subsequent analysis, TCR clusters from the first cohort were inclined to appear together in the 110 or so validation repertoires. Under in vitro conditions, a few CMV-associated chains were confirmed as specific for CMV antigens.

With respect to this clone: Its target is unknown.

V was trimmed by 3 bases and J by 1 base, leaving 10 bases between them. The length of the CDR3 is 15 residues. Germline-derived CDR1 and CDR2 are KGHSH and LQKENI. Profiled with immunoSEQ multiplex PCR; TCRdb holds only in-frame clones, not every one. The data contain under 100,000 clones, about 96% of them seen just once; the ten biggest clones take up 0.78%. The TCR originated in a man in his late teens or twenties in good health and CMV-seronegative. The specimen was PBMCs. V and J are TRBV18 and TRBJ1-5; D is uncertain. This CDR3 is CASSPKSLSNQPQHF. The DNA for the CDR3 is TGTGCCAGCTCACCTAAAAGCCTAAGCAATCAGCCCCAGCATTTT.